The T cell receptor beta chain under discussion was sequenced for a study of monozygotic twins with cystic fibrosis. The protocol was immunoSEQ multiplex PCR, while the TCRdb copy is restricted to in-frame clones and leaves out a portion. This table holds just over 35,000 clones, around 90% found once. This TCR was sampled from a boy aged 2 to 9 with cystic fibrosis. Sample: blood.

Here the CDR3 DNA reads TGTGCCAGCAGTTACTCCCCCTTGGTTCGTTCCTACGAGCAGTACTTC. Translating it yields CASSYSPLVRSYEQYF. The chain combines TRBV6-5 with TRBJ2-7; no clear D. Germline V gene sequence: CDR1 MNHEY, CDR2 SVGAGI. The V end lost 0 bases, the J end lost 1 base, and 13 bases lay between the germline ends. This CDR3 comprises 16 residues.